The 13 T cell receptor beta chains below come from one sample, sequenced in a study of blood T cell repertoires in COVID-19 (dated by TCRdb to about 2020). Library method: the immunoSEQ multiplex PCR assay. TCRdb holds this immuneACCESS table with in-frame rearrangements only. Some clones are missing; in checked studies, unresolved V genes explain under half, and the rest has no known cause. A total of about 150,000 clones appear in this sample, 84% of them only once. The ten largest clonotypes hold about 2% of the sample. Sequences were obtained from peripheral blood. The receptors derive from a man between 65 and 85 years old with acute or convalescent COVID-19.

The chain carries TRBV18 and TRBJ1-1; 10 positions agree with TRBD1. V trimming: 3 bases; J trimming: 3 bases; junction bases outside the gene matches: 7. CDR3 length equals 16 residues. Germline CDR1 reads KGHSH; CDR2 reads LQKENI. In nucleotides, the CDR3 is TGTGCCAGCTCACCTTCTGACAGGGGGCGGGACACTGAAGCTTTCTTT. This translates into CASSPSDRGRDTEAFF.

This rearrangement joins TRBV11-2 to TRBJ1-2, with D hard to call. The CDR3 runs 14 residues. The V gene lost 1 base and the J gene lost 4 bases, with 10 bases spanning the gap. Germline V gene sequence: CDR1 SGHAT, CDR2 FQNNGV. CDR3: CASSLGDSLYGYTF. CDR3 sequence (DNA): TGTGCCAGCAGCTTAGGTGATAGCCTCTATGGCTACACCTTC.

The chain uses TRBV14 and TRBJ2-3; 10 bases line up with TRBD2. The CDR3 is 16 residues long. Germline CDR1 reads SGHDN; CDR2 reads FVKESK. Trimming took 1 base from V and 8 from J; bases not matched to a gene: 9. The CDR3 sequence is CASSQVPSGSSGTQYF. The CDR3 bases are TGTGCCAGCAGCCAAGTGCCTAGCGGGAGCTCAGGTACGCAGTATTTT.

J is TRBJ2-3 and V is TRBV25-1; D remains ambiguous. CDR1 is MGHDK and CDR2 is SYGVNS in the germline V gene. The V and J ends lost 1 base and 7 bases respectively, with 15 bases between them. The length of the CDR3 is 15 residues. The CDR3 DNA is TGTGCCAGCAGTGAATCCGGGTCCCTTACAAATACGCAGTATTTT. The encoded protein is CASSESGSLTNTQYF.

The chain couples TRBV6-6 to TRBJ1-6; D gene uncertain. The V gene's germline CDR1 is MNHNY and CDR2 SVGAGI (reference sequence). V lost 10 bases to trimming and J lost 5 bases, with 15 bases between them. CDR3 length: 14 residues. The CDR3 reads CATSLGRDNSPLHF. Written as DNA, the CDR3 is TGTGCCACTTCACTCGGTCGGGATAATTCACCCCTCCACTTT.

This chain joins TRBV30 and TRBJ1-5; 8 nucleotides match TRBD1. Trimming at V came to 6 bases and at J to 4 bases, leaving 5 bases not matched to a gene. The CDR3 has 13 residues. The germline gives CDR1 GTSNPN, CDR2 SVGIG (reference sequence). The CDR3 is CACGQGQNQPQHF. CDR3 nucleotide sequence: TGTGCCTGTGGACAGGGACAAAATCAGCCCCAGCATTTT.

The V call is TRBV30, the J call TRBJ1-1; D not certain. Trimming removed 4 bases at V and 11 bases at J, with 14 bases between. This CDR3 has 11 residues. Germline assignment: CDR1 GTSNPN and CDR2 SVGIG (reference sequence). The CDR3 nucleotides are TGTGCCTGGAATTTTGGAGCCCGGGCTTTCTTT. Protein sequence: CAWNFGARAFF.

The rearrangement joins TRBV5-1 to TRBJ2-2; D is uncertain. This CDR3 spans 14 amino acids. V lost 0 bases and J lost 5, with 8 bases in between. The germline CDR1 and CDR2 sequences are SGHRS and YFSETQ. The CDR3 DNA reads TGCGCCAGCAGCTTGGCGCTGGAGACCGGGGAGCTGTTTTTT. Translation gives CASSLALETGELFF. Based on the CDR3 plus reference TRBV5-1 and TRBJ2-2, the full variable domain is KAGVTQTPRYLIKTRGQQVTLSCSPISGHRSVSWYQQTPGQGLQFLFEYFSETQRNKGNFPGRFSGRQFSNSRSEMNVSTLELGDSALYLCASSLALETGELFFGEGSRLTVL.

Worth noting for this clone: Other nucleotide sequences from this sample produce the same CDR3. J is TRBJ2-7 and V is TRBV12-3 or TRBV12-4; perhaps TRBD1 as D (5 bases). The CDR3 extends over 12 amino acids. Trimming took off 3 bases at V and 3 bases at J, with 6 bases between the two ends. Here the CDR3 DNA reads TGTGCCAGCAGTTTGCAGGGCTACGAGCAGTACTTC. Translation gives CASSLQGYEQYF.

This chain joins TRBV5-1 and TRBJ2-7; D is perhaps TRBD1 (5 bases). The germline V and J ends were trimmed by 4 bases and 2 bases, with 16 bases remaining between them. This CDR3 is 15 amino acids long. Germline V gene lookup returns CDR1 SGHRS and CDR2 YFSETQ. In DNA form, the CDR3 reads TGCGCCAGCAGCCCCGCTAAGGCAGGGACCTACGAGCAGTACTTC. Its protein product is CASSPAKAGTYEQYF.

The chain uses TRBV19 and TRBJ2-4, with TRBD2 matching over 9 bases. V lost 6 bases, J lost 5 bases, and 5 bases stayed unmatched. Germline V gene sequence: CDR1 LNHDA, CDR2 SQIVND (reference sequence). The CDR3 totals 14 residues. The CDR3 nucleotides read TGTGCCAGTAGCCTGCGGACTAGCGAAAACATTCAGTACTTC. Encoded protein: CASSLRTSENIQYF. Full variable domain (missing parts from reference TRBV19 and TRBJ2-4): DGGITQSPKYLFRKEGQNVTLSCEQNLNHDAMYWYRQDPGQGLRLIYYSQIVNDFQKGDIAEGYSVSREKKESFPLTVTSAQKNPTAFYLCASSLRTSENIQYFGAGTRLSVL.

In this sample, this clone turned up a few times. V gene TRBV7-9 combines with J gene TRBJ2-7, with 10 bases aligning to TRBD2. The CDR3 runs 16 residues. The germline gives CDR1 SEHNR, CDR2 FQNEAQ (reference sequence). V shed 5 bases, J shed 7 bases, and the junction held 14 bases outside the gene matches. The CDR3 nucleotides are TGTGCCAGCAGCGGAACTAGCGGGAAGCCATTAAGGGAGCAGTACTTC. It is translated as CASSGTSGKPLREQYF.

The chain joins TRBV12-5 to TRBJ2-3, with 14 bases identical to TRBD2. V lost 1 base to trimming and J lost 7 bases; unmatched junction nucleotides: 10. The CDR3 is made up of 18 amino acids. From germline, CDR1 is LGHNT and CDR2 FRNRAP. The CDR3 loop is CASGLAIGLAGGRHTQYF. The CDR3 region has the DNA TGTGCTAGTGGTTTGGCGATCGGACTAGCGGGGGGCCGACATACGCAGTATTTT.